This TCR beta chain derives from a study of cytomegalovirus exposure and HLA in healthy donors (dated by TCRdb to about 2017). About the full investigation: According to an earlier analysis of a few hundred of the donors, roughly 180 million T cells yielded over 90 million unique TCR beta sequences and around 300 Gb of sequence data. An early release that covered approximately 600 HLA-typed donors contained 250 to 350 gigabases of sequencing data and 85 million to 100 million unique TCR sequences. Of the 300 to 400 genotyped donors, roughly 80% fell in the genetic ancestry cluster associated with self-reported Caucasian donors. The aim of the study was to test whether cataloging public T cell receptors could identify signatures of past pathogen exposure. Using immunosequencing, the study profiled T cell repertoires from about 620 subjects and related those repertoires to cytomegalovirus serostatus. Besides the first cohort of some 670 subjects, a separate validation cohort made up of roughly 120 different subjects was used. High-throughput TCR immunosequencing, statistical association of individual TCRs with disease status, and machine learning were combined to predict cytomegalovirus infection status. A later analysis re-analyzed previously published TCR beta repertoires from hundreds of donors and added high-resolution HLA genotyping to study TCR occurrence patterns. Rather than drawing on any new phenotypic data, the later analysis identified candidate immune exposures from TCR beta sequences and the way those sequences occurred across donors. In an earlier analysis of 587 of the donors, high-throughput TCR beta sequencing was used to judge whether each TCR beta V gene segment behaved as functional or pseudogenic. Donor age, sex, ethnicity and CMV serostatus were compiled together with the repertoire data. In a later genetic analysis, genome-wide SNP genotypes for 398 of the 666 donors were used, and that subset was treated as a discovery cohort. Every repertoire in the discovery cohort had been generated on one and the same sequencing platform. HLA typing covered class I and class II loci at four-digit resolution. Typing coverage varied by locus: about 620-630 donors for A, B, C, DRB1 and DQB1; approximately 560 for DQA1; about 600 for DPA1; about 450 for DPB1. Roughly five DR-DQ haplotypes were handled as single units for association and clustering because linkage in the cohort was strong. Among roughly 400 genotyped donors of the cohort, an average of roughly 230,000 unique TCR beta nucleotide sequences was sequenced per donor, of which about 19% were non-productive.

Comment on this clone: The antigen this receptor binds is unknown. There are no base qualities to consult, and no much larger clone falls within one base.

The full study reports these points: In an earlier analysis of some 550 of the donors, most TCR beta V segments were observed in productive rearrangements about 87% or about 30% of the time, broadly matching IMGT annotations. Immune exposure information for the cohort was limited to CMV serostatus. At a false discovery rate of 0.05, a later analysis linked 16,951 TCR beta sequences to specific HLA alleles. According to a later analysis, TCR association rates differed among HLA loci, with DRB1 alleles showing the most associated TCRs and HLA-C alleles showing the fewest. A further reported finding was that TCR beta sequences accurately predicted the HLA-A and HLA-B alleles for most subjects in the first cohort. Roughly uniform sequencing depth across donors was assumed in presence/absence analyses, although this assumption may not hold. Compared with equally common non-associated chains, HLA-associated TCR beta chains in a later analysis were more clonally expanded and had lower generation probabilities. Most CMV-associated TCR beta chains appeared to be HLA-restricted in a later analysis, and the HLA associations seemed to be driven largely by CMV exposure. Because counts were too low, under 20 rarely observed V segments, including chromosome 9 orphons, were left out of the earlier analysis of 500 to 750 of the donors. Cytomegalovirus status was reported to be diagnosed by the classifier with high specificity and sensitivity in both the original and validation cohorts. In this cohort, only TCR beta chains were sequenced, and detectable features were limited by the absence of alpha or paired-chain data. Because HLA typing was missing for some donors at each locus, association tests included only the typed subset. A few of the identified cytomegalovirus-associated TCR beta chains were confirmed in vitro to be specific for cytomegalovirus antigens. A later analysis reported that several top co-occurrence clusters appeared linked to parvovirus B19, influenza, CMV and Epstein-Barr virus. In a later genetic analysis, a missense DCLRE1C variant was associated with V-gene and J-gene trimming of TCR beta chains, and the association was replicated in an independent cohort. The authors suggested that the approach could potentially be extended to other disease states and immunological phenotypes. A group of highly shared sequence variants was considered likely to be a technical artifact of the sequencing pipeline. Most TCR sequences were seen in very few donors, while some public TCRs were found in many individuals. Linkage disequilibrium might explain the correlated functional status among segregating V segments, but an unknown experimental factor could not be ruled out. In the study, about 150 TCR beta chains were listed as associated with cytomegalovirus. Strong co-occurrence of HLA alleles, especially DR and DQ, made assigning TCR associations to individual alleles difficult. The 87-base-pair reads could not distinguish some IMGT-functional V segments, including TRBV6-2 and TRBV6-3, so those segments were excluded. Compared with the roughly 720-donor mean, donors in an Asian-associated ancestry cluster had fewer N-insertions in productive TCRs, according to a later genetic analysis.

The library was obtained by the immunoSEQ multiplex PCR assay. A mixture of 60 forward primers for TCR Vbeta segments and 13 reverse primers for TCR Jbeta segments was used in the multiplex PCR. A multiplex PCR assay on genomic DNA amplified the CDR3 region of rearranged TCR beta genes. On the Illumina HiSeq System, the amplified TCR beta libraries were sequenced as 87-base-pair reads. Per the source publication's procedure: Across the 670 or so repertoires, a later analysis counted approximately 75 million unique TCR beta chains, roughly 11 million of which were shared by at least two donors. To remove PCR and sequencing errors, raw reads were error-corrected and collapsed into unique sequences using a nearest-neighbor algorithm that merged closely related sequences. Alignment of CDR3 sequences to IMGT reference sequences was used to assign V, D and J gene segments. For a sequence to be retained, a match of at least six nucleotides to both a V gene segment and a J gene segment was required. Rearrangements were called productive when the CDR3 lacked stop codons and stayed in frame with V and J; all others were non-productive. Following IMGT convention, CDR3 was defined as the stretch from the second conserved V-encoded cysteine to the conserved J-encoded phenylalanine. Sequences without an unambiguous match to a single V gene segment were excluded from the earlier analysis of almost 600 of the donors. An earlier analysis of just under 600 of the donors called V segments functional above 56.7% productive rearrangements and segregating when the between-donor standard deviation exceeded 5%. A statistical classification framework was built to diagnose cytomegalovirus status from the catalog of TCR beta chain sequences. In a later analysis, TCR nucleotide sequences were compared against IMGT/GENE-DB human TR gene sequences so that V and J genes could be assigned. A later analysis assigned CDR3 sequences and most-parsimonious VDJ recombination scenarios with the TCRdist pipeline. In a later analysis, each TCR beta chain was defined by its CDR3 amino acid sequence together with its V-gene family, and reads lacking a unique V-gene family were excluded. As a way to deal with suspected cross-contamination and a sequencing artifact, a later analysis dropped 450 to 600 nucleotide sequences that were highly shared and had low generation probability. For each public chain, a later analysis derived a clonal expansion index from normalized ranks of inferred template counts within each repertoire. In a later analysis, generation probabilities were computed using a VDJ recombination model fitted to out-of-frame rearrangements, and the results were checked against IGoR. In a later analysis, TCR-TCR, TCR-HLA and TCR-CMV co-occurrence was scored with hypergeometric tests, and a repertoire-size bias correction was applied to TCR pairs. False discovery rates were estimated in a later analysis by permuting HLA or CMV assignments 20 times. In a later analysis, co-occurring TCRs were grouped using DBSCAN, and TCRdist sequence similarity was added for clustering within HLA-allele-positive subsets. Repertoires with fewer than 30,000 or more than 120,000 public chains, plus five repertoires with anomalous nucleotide sharing, were excluded from co-occurrence clustering. TCRdb obtained this table from immuneACCESS and retained in-frame rearrangements with V and J assigned. These tables miss some clones; where compared with another copy, unresolved V genes account for less than half of the shortfall, and the remainder is unexplained. V and J calls and clone size are given by that table; D and trimming were obtained from the DNA. This sample holds around 150,000 clones; around 81% were observed only once. The ten most abundant clones make up over 0.95% of the sample.

V is reduced by 6 bases and J by 5 bases, leaving a spacing of 11 bases between them. For CDR1 and CDR2, the germline V gene (reference sequence) lists MNHNY and SVGAGI. The CDR3 numbers 13 residues from cysteine through phenylalanine. Kept here is only the CDR3 DNA, which spans 39 bases and is read in frame from base 1. The cohort was made up of around 720 healthy bone marrow donors. All cohort members were sampled while nominally healthy, although unrecorded immune exposures were likely present. The donor was CMV seronegative and was included in the group of approximately 350 seronegative cohort members. A peripheral blood sample was collected from each donor, and TCR beta sequencing was performed on peripheral blood mononuclear cells. The Qiagen DNeasy Blood Extraction Kit was used to extract genomic DNA from the blood cell samples.

The chain couples TRBV6-6 to TRBJ1-5, and perhaps TRBD1 as D gene, on 5 matching bases. Sequenced material: PBMCs. This receptor was obtained from a woman in her forties in good health and CMV-seronegative. DNA sequence: TGTGCCAGCAGCCCGGACAAGGATCAGCCCCAGCATTTT. It translates to CASSPDKDQPQHF.